The 4 T cell receptor beta chains below all came from one sample that was sequenced in a study of blood T cell repertoires in COVID-19. Sequencing was performed with immunoSEQ multiplex PCR; in TCRdb, only in-frame clones are kept and a portion is missing. The profile shows roughly 400,000 clones, roughly 88% of them singletons. The sequenced sample consisted of PBMCs or T cells enriched from blood (not recorded which). These receptors were obtained from a woman in her late teens or twenties who had been exposed to COVID-19.

V and J are TRBV28 and TRBJ2-7; possibly TRBD1 for D (7 bases). CDR1 and CDR2 (germline): MDHEN, SYDVKM. V lost 5 bases and J 2 bases, leaving 16 bases between the germline ends. There are 15 residues in the CDR3. CDR3 region: CASSPRGEKTYEQYF. The CDR3 bases are TGTGCCAGCAGTCCCAGGGGGGAGAAGACCTACGAGCAGTACTTC.

This rearrangement joins TRBV15 to TRBJ1-1; the D is unclear. Germline CDR1 reads LNHNV; CDR2 reads YYDKDF (reference sequence). V was trimmed by 2 bases and J by 11 bases, leaving 12 bases between them. The CDR3 spans 12 residues. CDR3 amino acids: CATSRQSRVAFF. CDR3 in DNA: TGTGCCACCAGCAGACAGTCCCGGGTCGCTTTCTTT.

The chain links TRBV29-1 to TRBJ1-2; D uncertain. The V end was cut by 4 bases, the J end by 0 bases, with 6 bases between. The CDR3 consists of 12 residues. The germline V gene encodes CDR1 SQVTM and CDR2 ANQGSEA. CDR3 sequence: CSVVGTNYGYTF. DNA for the CDR3: TGCAGCGTTGTTGGCACTAACTATGGCTACACCTTC.

In this sample, this clone turned up once. The chain recombines TRBV5-5 with TRBJ1-1, with D tentatively TRBD1 (6 bases). Trimming shortened V by 3 bases and J by 4 bases, and 13 bases separated the two germline ends. The CDR3 has 14 residues. Germline assignment: CDR1 SGHKS and CDR2 YYEKEE (reference sequence). CDR3 region: CASSSQGGATEAFF. CDR3 in DNA: TGTGCCAGCAGCTCACAGGGTGGGGCCACTGAAGCTTTCTTT.